This TCR beta chain emerged from a study of blood T cells in healthy people across ages. The authors ran a second PCR of roughly 7 to 11 cycles using a sample-barcoded 5' primer and a J-beta primer mix. Using its own MiXCR run on the 5' RACE reads, TCRdb lists one record per CDR3 protein. The sample comprises 700,000 or so distinct CDR3 sequences, roughly 41% of which are singletons, and approximately 29% rests with the top ten. Germline-derived CDR1 and CDR2 are LGHNA and YSLEER. The CDR3 sequence is 18 residues long. After removal of 0 bases from V and 5 bases from J, the junction contained 11 bases not matched to a gene.

The receptor's source is an older man in good health. The chain recombines TRBV4-3 with TRBJ2-3; 10 positions match TRBD2. The sample taken for sequencing was blood. In nucleotides, the CDR3 is TGCGCCAGCAGCCAAGAGCCTAGCGGGAGTTCGACGGGAGATACGCAGTATTTT. As protein: CASSQEPSGSSTGDTQYF.